The rows below give T cell receptor beta chains drawn from one sample of a study of blood T cell repertoires in COVID-19. The assay was immunoSEQ multiplex PCR, and TCRdb's table has in-frame clones only and misses some. The repertoire holds 200,000 to 250,000 clones, with nearly 90% as singletons. Material for sequencing was PBMCs or T cells enriched from blood (not recorded which). These receptors originate from a man aged 25 to 40 who had been exposed to COVID-19. The CDR3 runs from the conserved cysteine through the conserved F or W. The D gene is left open where the match is weak. For some rows the clone size is stated as once, few or many, or as a class when expanded; others skip it.

>NA|TRBJ2-7|TRBV5-4|TRBD2
TGTGCCAGCAGCCATGGACCGGGACTAGCGGAGTACGAGCAGTACTTC
CASSHGPGLAEYEQYF
>NA|TRBJ1-2|TRBV7-9|TRBD1
TGTGCCAGCAGCCCTCGGGACAGGGGGCCGTATGGCTACACCTTC
CASSPRDRGPYGYTF
>NA|TRBJ2-1|TRBV13|TRBD1
TGTGCCAGCAGACCCGGGACAGGGTATGGCAATGAGCAGTTCTTC
CASRPGTGYGNEQFF
>NA|TRBJ1-1|TRBV12-3/TRBV12-4|NA
TGTGCCAGCAGTTTCTCGGTCAACACTGAAGCTTTCTTT
CASSFSVNTEAFF
>NA|TRBJ2-5|TRBV18|NA
TGTGCCAGCTCACCTGTCCAGGGCGCGCGTGAGACCCAGTACTTC
CASSPVQGARETQYF
>NA|TRBJ2-1|TRBV24-1|NA
TGTGCCACCAGCCCGTCGGGAGTGGGGGCCTACAATGAGCAGTTCTTC
CATSPSGVGAYNEQFF
>NA|TRBJ2-1|TRBV5-1|TRBD2
TGCGCCAGCAGCCCGGGACTAGCGGGTTTCCATGAGCAGTTCTTC
CASSPGLAGFHEQFF
>NA|TRBJ2-1|TRBV9|TRBD1
TGTGCCAGCAGCGTAGGACAGGGGGCGTACAATGAGCAGTTCTTC
CASSVGQGAYNEQFF
>NA|TRBJ2-1|TRBV10-1|TRBD2
TGCGCCAGCAGGGCTAGCGGGGGTGAGCAGTTCTTC
CASRASGGEQFF
>NA|TRBJ2-5|TRBV12-3/TRBV12-4|NA
TGTGCCAGCAGTTTTAGGGGACAAGAGACCCAGTACTTC
CASSFRGQETQYF
>once|TRBJ1-5|TRBV5-6|NA
TGTGCCAGCAGCTTGGCCCGGGGGGATCAGCCCCAGCATTTT
CASSLARGDQPQHF
>NA|TRBJ2-1|TRBV11-2|NA
TGTGCCAAGACCCCAGCCGGGTCCCACTTTTTTCGTGAGCAGTTCTTC
CAKTPAGSHFFREQFF
>few|TRBJ2-2|TRBV5-1|TRBD2
TGCGCCAGCAGTTACGGACTAGCGGGGGGCCTTAACACCGGGGAGCTGTTTTTT
CASSYGLAGGLNTGELFF
>NA|TRBJ2-7|TRBV5-5|TRBD2
TGTGCCAGCAGCTTGAGCGGGGGGGTCTCCCACGAGCAGTACTTC
CASSLSGGVSHEQYF
>NA|TRBJ1-5|TRBV18|TRBD1
TGTGCCAGCTCATACAGGGGGAAAGAAAGCAATCAGCCCCAGCATTTT
CASSYRGKESNQPQHF
>NA|TRBJ2-3|TRBV13|TRBD1
TGTGCCAGCAGCTTCCGGGACAGGGGGCGCTGGGCTGATACGCAGTATTTT
CASSFRDRGRWADTQYF
>NA|TRBJ2-5|TRBV18|TRBD2
TGTGCCAGCTCATTCGGGCCAGCGGGGGCTCAAGAGACCCAGTACTTC
CASSFGPAGAQETQYF
>once|TRBJ2-1|TRBV7-6|NA
TGTGCCAGCAGCTCCCGGGACATGAGCTCCTACAATGAGCAGTTCTTC
CASSSRDMSSYNEQFF
>once|TRBJ2-3|TRBV11-3|NA
TGTGCCAGCAGCTTGGGTAGGGGGGGGTCAGATACGCAGTATTTT
CASSLGRGGSDTQYF
>once|TRBJ2-7|TRBV3-1/TRBV3-2|NA
TGTGCCAGCAGCCGGGGCAGAAGCTACGAGCAGTACTTC
CASSRGRSYEQYF
>NA|TRBJ1-1|TRBV12-3/TRBV12-4|TRBD1
TGTGTCTCGACAGGGGAATATACTGAAGCTTTCTTT
CVSTGEYTEAFF
>NA|TRBJ2-7|TRBV5-6|TRBD1
TGTGCCAGCAAATTTAGGCCGGGACAGGGGAACGAGCAGTACTTC
CASKFRPGQGNEQYF
>NA|TRBJ2-2|TRBV9|TRBD1
TGTGCCAGCACTATATCAGGGGGTGTTGGCACCGGGGAGCTGTTTTTT
CASTISGGVGTGELFF
>NA|TRBJ2-2|TRBV4-3|NA
TGCGCCAGCAGCCAAGATCATGGCGGATCCACCGGGGAGCTGTTTTTT
CASSQDHGGSTGELFF